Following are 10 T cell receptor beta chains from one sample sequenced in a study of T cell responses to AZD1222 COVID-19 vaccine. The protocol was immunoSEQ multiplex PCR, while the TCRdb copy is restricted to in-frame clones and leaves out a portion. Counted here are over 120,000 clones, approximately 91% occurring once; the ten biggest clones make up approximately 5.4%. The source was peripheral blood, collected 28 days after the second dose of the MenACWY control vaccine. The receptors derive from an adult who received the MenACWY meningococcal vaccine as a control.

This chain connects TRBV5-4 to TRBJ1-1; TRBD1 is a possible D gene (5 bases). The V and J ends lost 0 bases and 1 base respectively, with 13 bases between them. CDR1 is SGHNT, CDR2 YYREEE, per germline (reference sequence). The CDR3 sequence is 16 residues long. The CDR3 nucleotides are TGTGCCAGCAGCTTGGTGGGGCGCGGTTGGAACACTGAAGCTTTCTTT. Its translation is CASSLVGRGWNTEAFF.

The chain's CDR3 is CAWSWSEKLFF. CDR3 in DNA: TGTGCCTGGAGTTGGAGCGAAAAACTGTTTTTT. This rearrangement joins TRBV30 to TRBJ1-4; D remains unclear. In germline, CDR1 is GTSNPN, CDR2 SVGIG (reference sequence). V was shortened by 2 bases and J by 8 bases, with 6 bases between the two germline ends. The CDR3 length is 11 residues. The whole variable domain, filled in from reference TRBV30 and TRBJ1-4, reads SQTIHQWPATLVQPVGSPLSLECTVEGTSNPNLYWYRQAAGRGLQLLFYSVGIGQISSEVPQNLSASRPQDRQFILSSKKLLLSDSGFYLCAWSWSEKLFFGSGTQLSVL.

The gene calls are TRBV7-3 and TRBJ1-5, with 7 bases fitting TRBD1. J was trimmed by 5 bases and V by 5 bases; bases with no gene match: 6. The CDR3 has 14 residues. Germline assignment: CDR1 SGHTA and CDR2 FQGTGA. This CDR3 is CASSPRQGYQPQHF. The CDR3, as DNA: TGTGCCAGCAGCCCGCGACAGGGTTATCAGCCCCAGCATTTT.

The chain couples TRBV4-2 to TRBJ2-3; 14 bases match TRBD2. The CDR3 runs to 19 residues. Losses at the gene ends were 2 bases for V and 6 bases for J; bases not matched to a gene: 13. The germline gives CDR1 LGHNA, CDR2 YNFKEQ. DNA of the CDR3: TGTGCCAGCAGCCAACTGACTCCAGGACTAGCGGGGGGTGACGATACGCAGTATTTT. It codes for CASSQLTPGLAGGDDTQYF.

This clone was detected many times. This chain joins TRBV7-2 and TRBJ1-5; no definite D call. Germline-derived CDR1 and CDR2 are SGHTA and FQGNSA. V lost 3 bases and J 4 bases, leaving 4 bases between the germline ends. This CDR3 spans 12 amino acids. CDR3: CASSLLNQPQHF. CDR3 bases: TGTGCCAGCAGCTTGTTGAATCAGCCCCAGCATTTT.

In DNA, the CDR3 is TGTGCCAGCAGTGAAGGAGGGTACTATGGCTACACCTTC. It yields the protein CASSEGGYYGYTF. The rearrangement joins TRBV6-1 to TRBJ1-2; no clear D gene. The germline CDR1 and CDR2 sequences are MNHNS and SASEGT. This CDR3 spans 13 amino acids. Trimming stripped 1 base from V and 3 bases from J, with 6 bases between.

The CDR3 region is CASSLGTVAFF. The CDR3 DNA sequence: TGTGCCAGCAGCCTAGGGACAGTTGCTTTCTTT. V is TRBV7-2 and J is TRBJ1-1; 7 positions agree with TRBD1. V shed 5 bases and J 11 bases; nucleotides not matched to a gene: 5. CDR3 size: 11 residues. The germline gives CDR1 SGHTA, CDR2 FQGNSA.

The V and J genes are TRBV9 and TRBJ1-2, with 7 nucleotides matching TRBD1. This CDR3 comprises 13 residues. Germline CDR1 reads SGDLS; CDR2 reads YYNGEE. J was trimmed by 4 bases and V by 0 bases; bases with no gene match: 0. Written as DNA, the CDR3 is TGTGCCAGCAGCGTAGGACAGGGCTATGGCTACACCTTC. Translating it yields CASSVGQGYGYTF.

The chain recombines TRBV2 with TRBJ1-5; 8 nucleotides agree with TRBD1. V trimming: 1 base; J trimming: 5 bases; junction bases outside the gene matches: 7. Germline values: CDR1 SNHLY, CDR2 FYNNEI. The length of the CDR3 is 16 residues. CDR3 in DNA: TGTGCCAGCAGTGAAGGGACAGGGTTTAGAGATCAGCCCCAGCATTTT. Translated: CASSEGTGFRDQPQHF.

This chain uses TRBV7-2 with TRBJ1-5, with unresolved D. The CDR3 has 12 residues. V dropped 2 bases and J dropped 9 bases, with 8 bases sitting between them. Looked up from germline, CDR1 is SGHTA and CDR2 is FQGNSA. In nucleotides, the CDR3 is TGTGCCAGCAGCTTAATCGCGGGGCCCCAGCATTTT. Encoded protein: CASSLIAGPQHF.